This T cell receptor beta chain is from a study of T cell responses to AZD1222 COVID-19 vaccine. Data came from immunoSEQ multiplex PCR; TCRdb stores just in-frame clones and leaves some out. The profile covers 140,000 or so clones, with approximately 89% appearing a single time and about 1.8% taken by the ten largest. This CDR3 contains 13 residues. V was trimmed by 2 bases and J by 8 bases, leaving 10 bases between them. The material sequenced was peripheral blood, taken 28 days after the second AZD1222 dose. The source of this sequence is an adult who received the AZD1222 COVID-19 vaccine. The chain joins TRBV12-3 or TRBV12-4 to TRBJ1-3; no clear D. The CDR3 protein is CASSLWGWDTIYF. As DNA, the CDR3 is TGTGCCAGCAGTTTATGGGGTTGGGACACCATATATTTT.